Shown below are 8 T cell receptor beta chains from a single sample sequenced in a study of shared clonotypes between healthy human individuals. Terminally differentiated effector memory CD45RA+ cells were excluded from the naive CD8 cells, which were CD45RO-negative and positively selected for CCR7. Assay used: immunoSEQ multiplex PCR; TCRdb lists only in-frame clones, some missing. This table has a few million clones, just over 90% appearing once. The specimen was naive CD8+ T cells from PBMCs. These receptors were collected from a man between 18 and 35 years old in good health. Some clones in this sample may be carry-over from other donors' samples.

The rearrangement uses TRBV27 and TRBJ2-5; D gene ambiguous. Trimming pared 3 bases from V and 0 bases from J, leaving 11 bases between. CDR3 length equals 15 residues. In germline, CDR1 is MNHEY, CDR2 SMNVEV (reference sequence). The CDR3 here is CASSFFGQNQETQYF. For the CDR3, the DNA is TGTGCCAGCAGTTTTTTTGGCCAGAACCAAGAGACCCAGTACTTC.

This chain links TRBV9 with TRBJ1-2, with D possibly TRBD1 on 6 matching bases. V lost 0 bases and J 4 bases, leaving 13 bases between the germline ends. Germline CDR1 and CDR2: SGDLS and YYNGEE. The CDR3 loop spans 15 amino acids. The CDR3 region is CASSVDGGPGYGYTF. The CDR3 DNA is TGTGCCAGCAGCGTAGATGGGGGGCCTGGCTATGGCTACACCTTC. Looking up the rest from reference TRBV9 and TRBJ1-2 gives the full variable domain: DSGVTQTPKHLITATGQRVTLRCSPRSGDLSVYWYQQSLDQGLQFLIQYYNGEERAKGNILERFSAQQFPDLHSELNLSSLELGDSALYFCASSVDGGPGYGYTFGSGTRLTVV.

A few counts support this clone. This rearrangement joins TRBV6-1 to TRBJ1-2, with TRBD1 matching over 7 bases. There are 13 residues in the CDR3. After removal of 6 bases from V and 6 bases from J, the junction contained 7 bases not matched to a gene. Germline-derived CDR1 and CDR2 are MNHNS and SASEGT. CDR3 amino acids: CASSPGQTDGYTF. In nucleotides, the CDR3 is TGTGCCAGCAGCCCGGGACAGACGGATGGCTACACCTTC.

Here the CDR3 DNA reads TGTGCCAGCCGCCCTCGGGGCTCCGAGCAGTACTTC. It yields the protein CASRPRGSEQYF. V gene TRBV28 combines with J gene TRBJ2-7; D could derive from TRBD1 or TRBD2 (5 bases each). V lost 8 bases and J lost 6, with 14 bases in between. CDR1 and CDR2 (germline): MDHEN, SYDVKM. CDR3 length: 12 amino acids.

The chain carries TRBV7-9 and TRBJ2-7; the match to TRBD2 covers 12 bases. Per the germline V gene, CDR1 is SEHNR and CDR2 is FQNEAQ (reference sequence). The CDR3 spans 16 residues. The V gene end was trimmed by 4 bases and the J gene end by 5 bases; junction bases not matched to a gene: 9. CDR3 sequence: CASSSPTSGSIHEQYF. The CDR3 DNA reads as TGTGCCAGCAGCTCCCCGACTAGCGGGAGCATCCACGAGCAGTACTTC.

The chain links TRBV4-3 to TRBJ1-5, with TRBD1 matching 8 bases. Germline CDR1 is LGHNA and CDR2 is YSLEER. CDR3 length: 13 residues. With V trimmed by 5 bases and J by 5 bases, 2 bases remained unmatched. The CDR3 is CASSEDRDQPQHF. CDR3 bases: TGCGCCAGCAGCGAGGACAGGGATCAGCCCCAGCATTTT.

The genes are TRBV4-1 and TRBJ2-7, with D possibly being TRBD2 (5 bases). V lost 4 bases, J lost 3 bases, and 19 bases lay in between. Germline V CDR1 and CDR2: MGHRA, YSYEKL. This CDR3 comprises 16 residues. The CDR3 nucleotides read TGCGCCAGCAGCCCAAACCGGGGAGAGGATTTCTACGAGCAGTACTTC. Its translation: CASSPNRGEDFYEQYF.

This clone was seen only once. V usage is TRBV10-3 and J usage is TRBJ2-1, with 8 bases fitting TRBD2. The CDR3 runs to 17 residues. Trimming took 3 bases from V and 2 from J; bases not matched to a gene: 9. The germline V gene has CDR1 ENHRY and CDR2 SYGVKD. The CDR3 sequence: CAISDPTSGATYNEQFF. The CDR3, as DNA: TGTGCCATCAGTGACCCAACTAGCGGAGCAACCTACAATGAGCAGTTCTTC.